Reported below is one T cell receptor (beta chain). Its antigen is not identified. Molecular barcoding with unique molecular identifiers was used for the TCRbeta library. One entry per CDR3 protein, called by TCRdb with MiXCR from the PCR reads. The table has about 980,000 distinct CDR3 sequences, about 29% seen once. The CDR3 has 12 residues. The ends were cut back, 8 bases at V and 6 bases at J, with 13 bases in the middle. The germline gives CDR1 KGHSH, CDR2 LQKENI. This record belongs to a study of T-cell reconstitution after alpha-beta-depleted transplantation in children. Study outcomes and limitations: Some patients owed their high day-60 TCRbeta diversity to surviving recipient T cells and thymic progenitors. Once a year had passed after transplant, T-cell counts and diversity came mostly from newly produced T cells. Reportedly, only several hundred clones from non-depleted graft cells drove alpha-beta T-cell counts at about two months.

The sample consisted of PBMCs, mostly from graft donor cells, taken 360 days after TCRalphabeta/CD19-depleted stem cell transplant. The receptor's source is a boy younger than two who had a stem cell transplant for SCID, so the T cells may come from the graft donor. The V call is TRBV18, the J call TRBJ1-2; D gene unclear. CDR3: CASENSRDGYTF. The DNA of the CDR3 is TGTGCCAGCGAGAACAGTAGGGATGGCTACACCTTC.